These 11 T cell receptor beta chains were sequenced from one sample in a study of blood T cell repertoires in COVID-19 (dated by TCRdb to 2018 to 2020). Library method: the immunoSEQ multiplex PCR assay. Held by TCRdb, this immuneACCESS table contains in-frame sequences only and omits some clones. Under half of the omission traces to an unresolved V gene where checked; the cause of the rest is unknown. This sample comprises just under 150,000 clones, approximately 89% of them detected only once. Of the sample, 1.5% to 2% is held by the ten largest clones. The sequencing input was peripheral blood. The receptors were sampled from a human donor in a cohort sampled during active COVID-19.

This chain joins TRBV10-3 and TRBJ1-5; maybe TRBD1 (5 bases). The CDR3 consists of 16 residues. CDR1 and CDR2 (germline): ENHRY, SYGVKD. Trimming took 0 bases from V and 2 from J, leaving 11 bases between them. The CDR3 DNA is TGTGCCATCAGTGAGTCAAGGGGTTCTGGCAATCAGCCCCAGCATTTT. It yields the protein CAISESRGSGNQPQHF.

This clone was detected once. The chain joins TRBV5-8 to TRBJ2-1; D is possibly TRBD2 (5 bases). Trimming removed 4 bases from V and 0 bases from J, with 11 bases in between. The CDR3 length is 15 residues. Germline V gene sequence: CDR1 SGHTS, CDR2 YDEGEE. As DNA, the CDR3 is TGTGCCAGCAGCCCCCCGGGGAGCTCCTACAATGAGCAGTTCTTC. This encodes CASSPPGSSYNEQFF. Complete variable domain (other parts from reference TRBV5-8 and TRBJ2-1): EAGVTQSPTHLIKTRGQQATLRCSPISGHTSVYWYQQALGLGLQFLLWYDEGEERNRGNFPPRFSGRQFPNYSSELNVNALELEDSALYLCASSPPGSSYNEQFFGPGTRLTVL.

This clone showed up just a few times. The junction does not match germline at one end; this may be a read error. The V and J genes are TRBV7-7 and TRBJ1-2; D call uncertain. The CDR3 has 10 amino acids. Germline lookup yields CDR1 SSHAT and CDR2 FNYEAQ (reference sequence). The CDR3 is CASSLRLDTF. The CDR3 DNA reads as TGTGCTAGCAGCTTACGATTAGACACCTTC.

This chain links TRBV6-5 with TRBJ1-5, with D hard to call. CDR1 and CDR2 (germline): MNHEY, SVGAGI. This CDR3 comprises 13 residues. V lost 6 bases, J lost 6 bases, and 12 bases lay in between. The CDR3 here is CASRKSFGQPQHF. Here the CDR3 DNA reads TGTGCCAGCAGAAAGAGTTTCGGTCAGCCCCAGCATTTT.

V gene TRBV20-1 combines with J gene TRBJ2-4; possible D gene TRBD2, 5 bases. Germline V gene sequence: CDR1 DFQATT, CDR2 SNEGSKA (reference sequence). The V end lost 5 bases, the J end lost 9 bases, and 11 bases lay between the germline ends. This CDR3 is 11 amino acids long. Here the CDR3 reads CSAWTGFIQYF. In DNA, the CDR3 is TGCAGTGCTTGGACTGGGTTCATTCAGTACTTC.

This chain connects TRBV2 to TRBJ2-7; D perhaps matches TRBD2 (6 bases). Deletions cut 7 bases from V and 2 bases from J, with 12 bases between. Germline V lookup: CDR1 SNHLY, CDR2 FYNNEI. The CDR3 is made up of 13 amino acids. This CDR3 reads CASTEGPPYEQYF. The DNA of the CDR3 is TGTGCCAGCACGGAGGGTCCCCCCTACGAGCAGTACTTC.

This clone came up a few times. The chain recombines TRBV2 with TRBJ1-1; D is ambiguous. The CDR3 has 11 residues. Trimming pared 1 base from V and 11 bases from J, leaving 8 bases between. The germline V gene has CDR1 SNHLY and CDR2 FYNNEI. The CDR3 DNA reads TGTGCCAGCAGTGAAGTCCTCGGGGCTTTCTTT. It yields the protein CASSEVLGAFF.

The rearrangement links TRBV5-1 to TRBJ2-3; 11 positions match TRBD2. Germline assignment: CDR1 SGHRS and CDR2 YFSETQ. Germline trimming cut 0 bases from V and 0 bases from J; bases unmatched to any gene: 9. There are 19 residues in the CDR3. Written as DNA, the CDR3 is TGCGCCAGCAGCTTGGATAGCGGGGGGGCCGTTTCTAGCACAGATACGCAGTATTTT. Translating gives CASSLDSGGAVSSTDTQYF.

This clone was seen once. The gene calls are TRBV18 and TRBJ1-1, with 8 nucleotides matching TRBD1. This CDR3 has 16 residues. The germline CDR1 and CDR2 sequences are KGHSH and LQKENI. With V trimmed by 3 bases and J by 4 bases, 10 bases remained unmatched. The CDR3 DNA reads TGTGCCAGCTCACCGCGAGTCAACGGACAGGGCACTGAAGCTTTCTTT. This gives the protein CASSPRVNGQGTEAFF.

The chain combines TRBV7-2 with TRBJ2-4; the D is unclear. Trimming left V 7 bases short and J 0 bases short, with 13 bases between. CDR3 length: 15 amino acids. Germline CDR1 reads SGHTA; CDR2 reads FQGNSA. In nucleotides, the CDR3 is TGTGCCAGCAACCTACCACCGAGAGCCAAAAACATTCAGTACTTC. It translates to CASNLPPRAKNIQYF.

V gene TRBV27 combines with J gene TRBJ1-2; no definite D call. Trimming cost V 6 bases and J 6 bases, with 17 bases left between them. The V gene's germline CDR1 is MNHEY and CDR2 SMNVEV (reference sequence). The CDR3 extends over 14 amino acids. This chain's CDR3 is CASSPSGRWDGYTF. CDR3 nucleotides: TGTGCCAGCAGCCCCAGCGGGAGATGGGATGGCTACACCTTC.